One T cell receptor beta chain is described in this entry. Germline V CDR1 and CDR2: LGHNA, YSLEER. CDR3 length: 15 amino acids. The germline V and J ends were trimmed by 8 bases and 0 bases, with 11 bases remaining between them. The record originates from a study of long-term antiretroviral therapy in people with HIV. immunoSEQ v3.0 was run at survey level. Profiled with immunoSEQ multiplex PCR; TCRdb holds only in-frame clones, not every one. Of 15,000 to 20,000 clones listed, just over 75% were seen once; the top ten hold about 6.9%. The source material was unsorted PBMCs, sampled 2.2 years after starting antiretroviral therapy. The sequence came from a man aged 50-59 years with HIV. V and J are TRBV4-3 and TRBJ1-6; D possibly corresponds to TRBD1 (6 bases). CDR3 sequence reads: CASGEGGSYNSPLHF. The CDR3 region has the DNA TGCGCCAGCGGAGAAGGGGGCTCCTATAATTCACCCCTCCACTTT.